These 15 T cell receptor beta chains were sequenced from one sample in a study of T cells in Graves' hyperthyroidism and ophthalmopathy (dated by TCRdb to between 2019 and 2020). Libraries were made using multiplex PCR. The sequencer was an Illumina HiSeq 2000. Amplification of TCR beta CDR3 regions was carried out from RNA transcripts. For the first round of RT-PCR on the TCR CDR3, the HTBI primer set was used together with the Qiagen OneStep RT-PCR kit. Clones were called with MiXCR by TCRdb after fastp trimmed the public reads at Q25, and only in-frame beta chains were retained. Rows with one shared CDR3 protein collapse into an entry with the most common genes and DNA. The sample records fewer than 350,000 distinct CDR3 sequences, about an eighth of which are singletons. Of the sample, approximately 8.6% falls within the top ten clones. The sequencing input was blood. The receptors were gathered from a woman aged 25-40 years with Graves' hyperthyroidism that later progressed to Graves' ophthalmopathy.

The CDR3 DNA reads as TGTGCCAGCATTCCTAGCGCAGGGGGAATGTTGAGCTCCTACAATGAGCAGTTCTTC. Protein sequence: CASIPSAGGMLSSYNEQFF. V is TRBV6-1 and J is TRBJ2-1, with a possible D match to TRBD1 (7 bases). The germline V and J ends were trimmed by 7 bases and 0 bases, with 25 bases remaining between them. CDR1 is MNHNS and CDR2 is SASEGT in the germline V gene. The CDR3 totals 19 residues.

This clonotype came up many times. The rearrangement joins TRBV5-1 to TRBJ1-1, with D perhaps TRBD1 (5 bases). Between the trimmed V and J ends, which lost 0 bases and 5 bases, there was a span of 14 bases. CDR1 is SGHRS, CDR2 YFSETQ, per germline. The CDR3 consists of 15 residues. This CDR3 reads CASSLAAQGGTEAFF. CDR3 bases: TGCGCCAGCAGCTTGGCCGCCCAGGGCGGGACTGAAGCTTTCTTT. Complete variable domain (other parts from reference TRBV5-1 and TRBJ1-1): KAGVTQTPRYLIKTRGQQVTLSCSPISGHRSVSWYQQTPGQGLQFLFEYFSETQRNKGNFPGRFSGRQFSNSRSEMNVSTLELGDSALYLCASSLAAQGGTEAFFGQGTRLTVV.

This clonotype came up many times. This sequence joins TRBV28 and TRBJ2-1; TRBD2 matches at 8 bases. This CDR3 is 16 amino acids long. Germline V gene lookup returns CDR1 MDHEN and CDR2 SYDVKM. Trimming at V came to 7 bases and at J to 3 bases, leaving 11 bases not matched to a gene. The DNA for the CDR3 is TGTGCCAGCACCAACCCGCTGCGGGGGGTCTACAATGAGCAGTTCTTC. Translated, it gives CASTNPLRGVYNEQFF. Together with reference TRBV28 and TRBJ2-1, the CDR3 gives the full variable domain: DVKVTQSSRYLVKRTGEKVFLECVQDMDHENMFWYRQDPGLGLRLIYFSYDVKMKEKGDIPEGYSVSREKKERFSLILESASTNQTSMYLCASTNPLRGVYNEQFFGPGTRLTVL.

The rearrangement links TRBV19 to TRBJ2-5; D is possibly TRBD2 (5 bases). Per the germline V gene, CDR1 is LNHDA and CDR2 is SQIVND (reference sequence). The CDR3 sequence is 20 residues long. Trimming took off 3 bases at V and 5 bases at J, with 31 bases between the two ends. CDR3 in amino acids: CASSMSGRAISTLRRETQYF. The CDR3 nucleotides are TGTGCCAGTAGTATGAGCGGCCGGGCAATAAGCACCCTAAGACGGGAGACCCAGTACTTC.

Many counts were recorded for this clonotype. The chain carries TRBV28 and TRBJ2-1; the D is unclear. The CDR3 runs 14 residues. Trimming left V 4 bases short and J 0 bases short, with 7 bases between. Looked up from germline, CDR1 is MDHEN and CDR2 is SYDVKM. CDR3 bases: TGTGCCAGCAGTTCCAGGAACTCCTACAATGAGCAGTTCTTC. This encodes CASSSRNSYNEQFF.

This clonotype showed up just a few times. The chain combines TRBV28 with TRBJ2-6; D may correspond to TRBD1 or TRBD2 (6 bases each). The CDR3 is made up of 18 amino acids. The ends were cut back, 2 bases at V and 0 bases at J, with 14 bases in the middle. Per the germline V gene, CDR1 is MDHEN and CDR2 is SYDVKM. As DNA, the CDR3 is TGTGCCAGCAGTTTAGGGAGGACAGTCCGCTCTGGGGCCAACGTCCTGACTTTC. Protein sequence: CASSLGRTVRSGANVLTF.

This clonotype came up many times. The chain joins TRBV5-1 to TRBJ2-1, with 9 bases matching TRBD1. Germline CDR1 reads SGHRS; CDR2 reads YFSETQ. The CDR3 covers 14 residues. V trimming: 4 bases; J trimming: 9 bases; junction bases outside the gene matches: 8. CDR3 sequence reads: CASSERTGEGEQFF. CDR3 coding DNA: TGCGCCAGCAGCGAACGGACAGGGGAGGGTGAGCAGTTCTTC.

This clonotype has ten or more counts. The V call is TRBV20-1, the J call TRBJ2-7; 8 bases line up with TRBD1. V dropped 5 bases and J dropped 2; count of bases not matched to a gene: 2. Germline V gene data show CDR1 as DFQATT and CDR2 as SNEGSKA (reference sequence). The CDR3 has 12 residues. The CDR3 DNA reads as TGCAGTGCTTACAGGGGGGCCTACGAGCAGTACTTC. Protein: CSAYRGAYEQYF.

This clonotype was observed at least ten times. The J gene is TRBJ1-5, the V gene TRBV19; a weak D match, TRBD1 (6 bases). This CDR3 region has 16 residues. CDR1 and CDR2 (germline): LNHDA, SQIVND (reference sequence). Trimming removed 3 bases from V and 0 bases from J, with 12 bases in between. In nucleotides, the CDR3 is TGTGCCAGTAGTATCCTTCCAGGGGCTAGCAATCAGCCCCAGCATTTT. Translation gives CASSILPGASNQPQHF.

As regards this clonotype: Given a much more abundant clone one base away, this may be a read error. Without the conserved terminal phenylalanine or tryptophan, this CDR3 likely stems from a read error. The chain uses TRBV6-2 or TRBV6-3 and TRBJ2-1; D call uncertain. V lost 6 bases and J lost 3, with 12 bases in between. This CDR3 region has 14 residues. Looked up from germline, CDR1 is MNHEY and CDR2 is SVGEGT. The CDR3 reads CASRNSVLYNEQFS. CDR3 bases: TGTGCCAGCAGAAACTCAGTCCTCTACAATGAGCAGTTCTCC.

This clonotype was seen at least ten times. The chain links TRBV5-1 to TRBJ2-3; 9 bases align to TRBD1. V lost 0 bases and J lost 3; bases outside the gene matches: 2. CDR1 and CDR2 (germline): SGHRS, YFSETQ. This CDR3 region has 15 residues. CDR3 protein: CASSLEGQGTDTQYF. The DNA of the CDR3 is TGCGCCAGCAGCTTGGAGGGACAGGGAACAGATACGCAGTATTTT.

V and J are TRBV9 and TRBJ2-7, with 9 positions matching TRBD2. CDR1 SGDLS and CDR2 YYNGEE come from the germline V gene. V gave up 4 bases and J gave up 4 bases; unmatched junction bases: 6. This CDR3 is 14 amino acids long. CDR3: CASSITSGFYEQYF. For the CDR3, the DNA is TGTGCCAGCAGCATCACTAGCGGGTTTTACGAGCAGTACTTC. The entire variable domain, with the rest obtained from reference TRBV9 and TRBJ2-7, is as follows: DSGVTQTPKHLITATGQRVTLRCSPRSGDLSVYWYQQSLDQGLQFLIQYYNGEERAKGNILERFSAQQFPDLHSELNLSSLELGDSALYFCASSITSGFYEQYFGPGTRLTVT.

This clonotype occurred many times. V gene TRBV19 combines with J gene TRBJ1-1; D gene unclear. CDR1 LNHDA and CDR2 SQIVND come from the germline V gene (reference sequence). V was pared by 3 bases and J by 10 bases, with 12 bases between. The CDR3 has 12 amino acids. The CDR3 sequence: CASSMVSETAFF. DNA of the CDR3: TGTGCCAGTAGTATGGTGTCAGAGACAGCTTTCTTT.

The chain combines TRBV28 with TRBJ2-2; D is unresolved. Germline V CDR1 and CDR2: MDHEN, SYDVKM. This CDR3 has 14 residues. Trimming cost V 7 bases and J 2 bases, with 11 bases left between them. The CDR3 DNA sequence: TGTGCCAGCACCAACCCTCGCAACACCGGGGAGCTGTTTTTT. Its translation is CASTNPRNTGELFF.

Ten or more counts support this clonotype. The rearrangement joins TRBV11-3 to TRBJ2-2; no clear D gene. V shed 4 bases and J shed 4 bases, with 10 bases lying between them. Germline CDR1 is SGHNT and CDR2 is YENEEA. The CDR3 runs to 14 residues. The CDR3 spells CASSSTGPTGELFF. As DNA, the CDR3 is TGTGCCAGCAGCTCCACCGGTCCCACCGGGGAGCTGTTTTTT.